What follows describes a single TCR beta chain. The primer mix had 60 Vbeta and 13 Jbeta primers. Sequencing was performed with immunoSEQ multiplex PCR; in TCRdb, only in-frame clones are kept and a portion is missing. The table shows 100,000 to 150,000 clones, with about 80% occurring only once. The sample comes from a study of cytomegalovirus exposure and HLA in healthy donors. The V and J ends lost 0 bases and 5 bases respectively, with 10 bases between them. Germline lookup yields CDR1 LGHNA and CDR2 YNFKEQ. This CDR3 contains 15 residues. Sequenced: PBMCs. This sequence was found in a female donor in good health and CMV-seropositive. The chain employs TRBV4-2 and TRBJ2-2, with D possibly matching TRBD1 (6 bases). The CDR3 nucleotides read TGTGCCAGCAGCCAAGACAGGGGAGAGACCGGGGAGCTGTTTTTT. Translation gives CASSQDRGETGELFF.